This is a list of T cell receptor beta chains from one sample in a study of spatial heterogeneity in lung cancer. TCRdb processed the 5' RACE reads anew with MiXCR; each CDR3 protein has one entry. This sample has 25,000 to 30,000 distinct CDR3 sequences; under 6.5% occur once, and the top ten carry roughly a fifth. Sequenced material: PBMCs, taken at follow-up. These receptors came from a male donor with early-stage non-small cell lung cancer. Each CDR3 is given with its conserved first and last residue. D genes are given only for firm matches. Each size is once, few or many counts, or a class when the clone is expanded.

j_call v_call d_call clone_size cdr3_aa cdr3_nt
TRBJ2-3 TRBV12-3/TRBV12-4 TRBD2 many CASSLGSGTTDTQYF TGTGCCAGCAGTTTAGGAAGCGGGACTACAGATACGCAGTATTTT
TRBJ2-7 TRBV20-1 . many CSASGGNSYEQYF TGCAGTGCGTCAGGGGGGAACTCCTACGAGCAGTACTTC
TRBJ1-2 TRBV14 . many CASSRTANYGYTF TGTGCCAGCAGCCGGACAGCTAACTATGGCTACACCTTC
TRBJ2-1 TRBV4-2 . many CASSQDLWDGKQFF TGTGCCAGCAGCCAAGATCTGTGGGACGGGAAGCAGTTCTTC
TRBJ1-5 TRBV19 . many CASSPHDQPQHF TGTGCCAGTAGCCCTCACGATCAGCCCCAGCATTTT
TRBJ2-3 TRBV6-6 TRBD2 few CASRPSGGTDTQYF TGTGCCAGCAGGCCTAGCGGGGGCACAGATACGCAGTATTTT
TRBJ2-3 TRBV24-1 TRBD2 many CATSEPVAGGTDTQYF TGTGCCACCAGTGAACCTGTAGCGGGGGGCACAGATACGCAGTATTTT
TRBJ2-7 TRBV21-1 . many CASSKGMKASEQYF TGTGCCAGCAGCAAAGGGATGAAGGCCAGCGAGCAGTACTTC
TRBJ2-1 TRBV20-1 . many CSARLADEQFF TGCAGTGCTAGACTAGCAGATGAGCAGTTCTTC
TRBJ1-6 TRBV12-3/TRBV12-4 . many CASSLAGDNSPLHF TGTGCCAGCAGTTTAGCAGGGGATAATTCACCCCTCCACTTT
TRBJ1-1 TRBV10-3 TRBD1 many CAISDEGQGRTEAFF TGTGCCATCAGTGACGAGGGACAGGGCCGAACTGAAGCTTTCTTT
TRBJ2-5 TRBV13 TRBD1 many CASSLVLGTGGQETQYF TGTGCCAGCAGCTTAGTGCTTGGGACAGGCGGCCAAGAGACCCAGTACTTC
TRBJ2-4 TRBV7-8 TRBD1 many CASSSTGVEYF TGTGCCAGCAGCTCGACAGGGGTTGAGTACTTC
TRBJ2-6 TRBV19 . few CASSIGAPVRANVLTF TGTGCCAGTAGTATAGGCGCCCCGGTGAGGGCCAACGTCCTGACTTTC
TRBJ2-1 TRBV9 . many CASSKSMSSYNEQFF TGTGCCAGCAGCAAAAGTATGAGCTCCTACAATGAGCAGTTCTTC